The present T cell receptor beta chain was sequenced within a study of control samples from healthy donors and cancer patients. Assay used: immunoSEQ multiplex PCR; TCRdb lists only in-frame clones, some missing. The sample has about 60,000 clones, about 82% seen once; the top ten hold approximately 5%. Deletions cut 2 bases from V and 3 bases from J, with 11 bases between. The CDR3 extends over 14 amino acids. Germline CDR1 reads MNHEY; CDR2 reads SMNVEV (reference sequence). This sequence was found in a middle-aged man in good health. The J gene is TRBJ2-7, the V gene TRBV27; D possibly corresponds to TRBD2 (6 bases). Sequencing used blood. The CDR3 nucleotides read TGTGCCAGCAGTTTAGGGGGGAGGCTCTACGAGCAGTACTTC. Translation gives CASSLGGRLYEQYF.